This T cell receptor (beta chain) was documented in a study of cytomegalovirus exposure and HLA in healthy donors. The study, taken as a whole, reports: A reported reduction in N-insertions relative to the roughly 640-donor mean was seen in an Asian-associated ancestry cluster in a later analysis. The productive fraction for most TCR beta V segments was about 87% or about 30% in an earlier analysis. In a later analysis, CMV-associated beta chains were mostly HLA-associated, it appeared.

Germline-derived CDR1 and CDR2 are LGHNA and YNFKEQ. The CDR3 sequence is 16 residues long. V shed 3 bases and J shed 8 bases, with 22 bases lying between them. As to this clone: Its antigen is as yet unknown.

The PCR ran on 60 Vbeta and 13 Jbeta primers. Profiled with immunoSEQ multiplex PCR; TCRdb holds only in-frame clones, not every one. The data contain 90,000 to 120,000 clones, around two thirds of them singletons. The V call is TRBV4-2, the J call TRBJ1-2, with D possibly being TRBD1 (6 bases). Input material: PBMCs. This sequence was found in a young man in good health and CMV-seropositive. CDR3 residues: CASSQGSGDHYGGYTF. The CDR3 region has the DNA TGTGCCAGCAGCCAGGGTTCAGGGGATCACTATGGCGGCTACACCTTC.